Listed here are 4 T cell receptor beta chains from one sample, sequenced in a study of T cells after yellow fever vaccination. Via MiXCR, TCRdb re-called the 5' RACE reads, giving one row per CDR3 protein. The sample yields more than 350,000 distinct CDR3 sequences, 11% seen once. The sample was PBMCs, taken on the day of the first yellow fever vaccination. These receptor sequences come from a young man who received the YFV17D yellow fever vaccine.

This clonotype has more than one count but fewer than ten. The gene calls are TRBV27 and TRBJ1-1; 9 bases fit TRBD1. CDR1 is MNHEY and CDR2 is SMNVEV in the germline V gene (reference sequence). V gave up 9 bases and J gave up 5 bases; unmatched junction bases: 7. The CDR3 spans 13 residues. Here the CDR3 reads CASSQGARTEAFF. The CDR3 DNA sequence: TGTGCCAGTTCACAGGGGGCGAGGACTGAAGCTTTCTTT.

The rearrangement links TRBV20-1 to TRBJ2-1; the D gene could be TRBD1 or TRBD2 (5 bases each). From germline, CDR1 is DFQATT and CDR2 SNEGSKA (reference sequence). Deletions cut 5 bases from V and 7 bases from J, with 12 bases between. The CDR3 consists of 12 residues. CDR3 protein: CSAGTYLNEQFF. CDR3 coding DNA: TGCAGTGCTGGGACCTACTTGAATGAGCAGTTCTTC.

The V gene is TRBV12-3 or TRBV12-4, the J gene TRBJ2-1; 10 bases agree with TRBD2. The V gene end was trimmed by 5 bases and the J gene end by 6 bases; junction bases not matched to a gene: 10. The CDR3 runs to 16 residues. The CDR3 loop reads CASSQTSGGGGNEQFF. CDR3 DNA: TGTGCCAGCAGTCAAACGAGCGGGGGGGGTGGCAATGAGCAGTTCTTC.

Written as DNA, the CDR3 is TGTGCCAGCAGCTCCGGACAGGGAGACCCCCTCCACTTT. This gives the protein CASSSGQGDPLHF. The chain carries TRBV5-6 and TRBJ1-6; TRBD1 aligns across 8 bases. The germline V gene encodes CDR1 SGHDT and CDR2 YYEEEE. Trimming cost V 3 bases and J 13 bases; bases outside gene matches: 6. This CDR3 is built from 13 residues. The entire variable domain, with the rest obtained from reference TRBV5-6 and TRBJ1-6, is as follows: DAGVTQSPTHLIKTRGQQVTLRCSPKSGHDTVSWYQQALGQGPQFIFQYYEEEERQRGNFPDRFSGHQFPNYSSELNVNALLLGDSALYLCASSSGQGDPLHFGNGTRLTVT.